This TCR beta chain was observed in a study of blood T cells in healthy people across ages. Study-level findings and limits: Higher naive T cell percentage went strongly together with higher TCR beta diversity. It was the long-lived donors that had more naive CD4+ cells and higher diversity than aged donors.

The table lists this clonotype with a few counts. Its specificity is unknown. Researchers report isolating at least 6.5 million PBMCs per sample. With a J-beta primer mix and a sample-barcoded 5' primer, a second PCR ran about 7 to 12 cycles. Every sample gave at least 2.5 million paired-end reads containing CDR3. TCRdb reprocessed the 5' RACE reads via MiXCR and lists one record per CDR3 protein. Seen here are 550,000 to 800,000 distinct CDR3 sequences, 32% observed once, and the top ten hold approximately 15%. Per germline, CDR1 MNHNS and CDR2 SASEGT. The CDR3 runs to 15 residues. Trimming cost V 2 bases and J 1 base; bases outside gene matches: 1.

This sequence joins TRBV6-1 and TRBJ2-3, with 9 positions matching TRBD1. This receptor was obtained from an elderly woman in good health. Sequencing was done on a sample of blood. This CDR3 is CASSENRGRTDTQYF. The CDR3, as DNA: TGTGCCAGCAGTGAAAACAGGGGGCGCACAGATACGCAGTATTTT.